Detailed here is one T cell receptor (beta chain). The antigen is not known. Germline lookup yields CDR1 LNHDA and CDR2 SQIVND (reference sequence). The CDR3 is made up of 18 amino acids. Losses at the gene ends were 6 bases for V and 4 bases for J; bases not matched to a gene: 12. Alongside CTLA-4 blockade with ipilimumab, patients with chemo-refractory metastatic non-small-cell lung cancer received focal radiation. The data stem from a study of radiotherapy plus CTLA-4 blockade in lung cancer. Looking at the study overall: Around a sixth of patients responded objectively, and approximately 31% achieved disease control.

Clones were read by immunoSEQ multiplex PCR, and TCRdb kept only the in-frame ones, dropping some. The sample shows roughly 80,000 clones, 60% to 85% of them seen only once. The study, taken as a whole, reports: Strongest reported response predictors: early blood clone changes and post-radiation interferon-beta. There was expansion of tumor-derived TCR clones in blood after radiotherapy plus ipilimumab.

The V and J genes are TRBV19 and TRBJ2-1; 13 positions agree with TRBD2. The sample here was peripheral blood, taken from a patient treated with radiotherapy plus ipilimumab. The TCR sequence derives from a human donor with non-small cell lung cancer who had a partial response to radiotherapy plus ipilimumab. Some clones in this sample may be carry-over from other donors' samples. DNA of the CDR3: TGTGCCAGTAGATCCGGGACTAGCGGGATGGGAACTTACAATGAGCAGTTCTTC. This sequence encodes CASRSGTSGMGTYNEQFF.